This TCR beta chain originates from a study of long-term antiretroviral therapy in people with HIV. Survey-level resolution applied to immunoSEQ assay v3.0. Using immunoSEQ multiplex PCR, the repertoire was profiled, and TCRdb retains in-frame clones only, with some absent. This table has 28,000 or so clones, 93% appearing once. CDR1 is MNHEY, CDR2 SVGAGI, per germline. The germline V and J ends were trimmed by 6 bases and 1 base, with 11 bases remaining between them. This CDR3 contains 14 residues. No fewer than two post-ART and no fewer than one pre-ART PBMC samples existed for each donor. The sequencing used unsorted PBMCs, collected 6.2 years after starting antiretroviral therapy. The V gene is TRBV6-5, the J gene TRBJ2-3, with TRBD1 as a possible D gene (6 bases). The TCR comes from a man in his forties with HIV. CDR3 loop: CASRYREGTDTQYF. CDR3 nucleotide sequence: TGTGCCAGCAGGTACAGGGAAGGCACAGATACGCAGTATTTT.